Listed here are 26 T cell receptor beta chains from one sample, sequenced in a study of shared clonotypes between healthy human individuals. TCRdb's copy holds only in-frame clones and misses some; the assay was immunoSEQ multiplex PCR. The profile shows roughly 700,000 clones, under 80% of them singletons. Sequencing used memory CD4+ T cells sorted from blood. Subset given: CD45RA-negative fraction. These receptors originate from a woman between 25 and 40 years old in good health.

This clone was seen a handful of times. J is TRBJ1-2 and V is TRBV29-1, with D maybe TRBD1 (6 bases). With 7 bases removed from V and 4 bases from J, the gap between germline ends came to 19 bases. The CDR3 has 14 amino acids. Germline V gives CDR1 SQVTM, CDR2 ANQGSEA. CDR3 sequence (DNA): TGCAGCGCCGGGGTGGGGGGCGAGAGCTATGGCTACACCTTC. It yields the protein CSAGVGGESYGYTF.

The V and J genes are TRBV5-6 and TRBJ1-2; D uncertain. The CDR3 spans 15 residues. V was pared by 4 bases and J by 6 bases, with 19 bases between. Germline V CDR1 and CDR2: SGHDT, YYEEEE. As DNA, the CDR3 is TGTGCCAGCAGCCTGGCGTTCGTGGCAGGTCATGGCTACACCTTC. Its translation: CASSLAFVAGHGYTF.

The chain links TRBV27 to TRBJ1-2, with 8 bases identical to TRBD1. Germline CDR1 MNHEY, CDR2 SMNVEV (reference sequence). The junction had 7 bases not matched to a gene; V was cut back by 5 bases and J by 2 bases. The CDR3 contains 15 residues. Written as DNA, the CDR3 is TGTGCCAGCAGTCCGCTGGACAGGGAGAACTATGGCTACACCTTC. It encodes CASSPLDRENYGYTF.

V and J are TRBV25-1 and TRBJ2-1, with TRBD2 identical over 7 bases. Trimming cost V 6 bases and J 0 bases; bases outside gene matches: 14. Germline loops: CDR1 MGHDK, CDR2 SYGVNS. This CDR3 is built from 18 residues. The CDR3 bases are TGTGCCAGCAGCGTTACGAAGACTAGCCGTAGCTCCTACAATGAGCAGTTCTTC. As protein: CASSVTKTSRSSYNEQFF.

This sequence joins TRBV6-4 and TRBJ2-6; D remains ambiguous. V shed 2 bases and J shed 0 bases, with 8 bases lying between them. The CDR3 length is 16 residues. Germline CDR1 and CDR2: MRHNA and SNTAGT. CDR3 sequence reads: CASSDRVGSGANVLTF. In nucleotides, the CDR3 is TGTGCCAGCAGTGACCGGGTTGGCTCTGGGGCCAACGTCCTGACTTTC.

This clone was detected only a few times. The rearrangement joins TRBV28 to TRBJ1-5; possible D gene TRBD1, 5 bases. V shed 3 bases and J shed 4 bases, with 16 bases lying between them. There are 16 residues in the CDR3. CDR1 and CDR2 from the germline V gene are MDHEN and SYDVKM. CDR3 DNA sequence: TGTGCCAGCAGTTTTATCGAGTGGGAGGGGAATCAGCCCCAGCATTTT. Protein: CASSFIEWEGNQPQHF.

The rearrangement uses TRBV12-5 and TRBJ2-1; D is ambiguous. Germline CDR1 is LGHNT and CDR2 is FRNRAP. This CDR3 has 12 amino acids. V lost 2 bases, J lost 3 bases, and 2 bases lay in between. CDR3 in DNA: TGTGCTAGTGGTTTGCACTACAATGAGCAGTTCTTC. This translates into CASGLHYNEQFF.

The chain joins TRBV19 to TRBJ2-2; D uncertain. The CDR3 covers 13 residues. V was trimmed by 3 bases and J by 3 bases, leaving 5 bases between them. Per the germline V gene, CDR1 is LNHDA and CDR2 is SQIVND (reference sequence). CDR3 DNA: TGTGCCAGTAGTATCCGTGACACCGGGGAGCTGTTTTTT. It encodes CASSIRDTGELFF.

The rearrangement joins TRBV28 to TRBJ2-7; D remains ambiguous. This CDR3 has 14 amino acids. Germline values: CDR1 MDHEN, CDR2 SYDVKM. Trimming pared 0 bases from V and 2 bases from J, leaving 8 bases between. CDR3 bases: TGTGCCAGCAGTTTATGGCAGGTCCCCTACGAGCAGTACTTC. Its protein is CASSLWQVPYEQYF.

The V call is TRBV5-1, the J call TRBJ2-4, with D perhaps matching TRBD2 (5 bases). V was shortened by 0 bases and J by 7 bases, with 14 bases between the two germline ends. The germline V gene encodes CDR1 SGHRS and CDR2 YFSETQ. This CDR3 is 15 amino acids long. In nucleotides, the CDR3 is TGCGCCAGCAGCTTGGGAGGGCTAGGCCCTAACATTCAGTACTTC. Encoded protein: CASSLGGLGPNIQYF.

The chain combines TRBV18 with TRBJ2-3, with unresolved D. Trimming removed 3 bases at V and 2 bases at J, with 9 bases between. The germline V gene has CDR1 KGHSH and CDR2 LQKENI. The CDR3 has 14 residues. The CDR3 here is CASSPSAPTDTQYF. In nucleotides, the CDR3 is TGTGCCAGCTCACCGTCAGCCCCCACAGATACGCAGTATTTT.

The rearrangement uses TRBV10-3 and TRBJ2-5; D unclear. CDR1 ENHRY and CDR2 SYGVKD come from the germline V gene. The ends were cut back, 0 bases at V and 4 bases at J, with 15 bases in the middle. The CDR3 spans 16 residues. The CDR3 loop reads CAISESGTRPAETQYF. The CDR3 DNA reads TGTGCCATCAGTGAGTCCGGCACACGCCCAGCAGAGACCCAGTACTTC.

J is TRBJ1-2 and V is TRBV5-1; D unclear. The CDR3 contains 15 residues. Trimming shortened V by 3 bases and J by 13 bases, and 25 bases separated the two germline ends. Germline CDR1 is SGHRS and CDR2 is YFSETQ. The CDR3 loop reads CASSSANGPGRIRTF. CDR3 DNA sequence: TGCGCCAGCAGCTCTGCTAACGGACCCGGTAGAATTCGCACCTTC.

The sample holds a few counts of this clone. This CDR3 is CASQLAGVVADTQYF. DNA of the CDR3: TGTGCCAGCCAACTAGCGGGAGTAGTCGCAGATACGCAGTATTTT. This chain connects TRBV28 to TRBJ2-3; TRBD2 aligns across 11 bases. Germline values: CDR1 MDHEN, CDR2 SYDVKM. This CDR3 spans 15 amino acids. Losses at the gene ends were 8 bases for V and 4 bases for J; bases not matched to a gene: 8. Using reference TRBV28 and TRBJ2-3 for the parts outside the CDR3, the full variable domain is DVKVTQSSRYLVKRTGEKVFLECVQDMDHENMFWYRQDPGLGLRLIYFSYDVKMKEKGDIPEGYSVSREKKERFSLILESASTNQTSMYLCASQLAGVVADTQYFGPGTRLTVL.

As regards this clone: Other nucleotide sequences in the sample specify the same CDR3. The chain has TRBV5-1 and TRBJ1-2; D is possibly TRBD1 (5 bases). V lost 0 bases and J 2 bases, leaving 8 bases between the germline ends. This CDR3 has 14 residues. The germline CDR1 and CDR2 sequences are SGHRS and YFSETQ. Here the CDR3 DNA reads TGCGCCAGCAGCTTGGTCGGGGGAAACTATGGCTACACCTTC. Protein: CASSLVGGNYGYTF.

The chain has TRBV5-6 and TRBJ2-1; D is unclear. Trimming stripped 4 bases from V and 8 bases from J, with 13 bases between. The CDR3 runs 13 residues. CDR1 is SGHDT and CDR2 is YYEEEE in the germline V gene. The CDR3 DNA reads TGTGCCAGCAGCAGGCGGCAGTTAGATGAGCAGTTCTTC. Protein product: CASSRRQLDEQFF.

CDR3 bases: TGTGCCAGCAGCTTAGTAGGGGGCAAATCTGGAAACACCATATATTTT. Residues: CASSLVGGKSGNTIYF. V usage is TRBV7-9 and J usage is TRBJ1-3, with 7 bases lining up with TRBD1. Germline loops: CDR1 SEHNR, CDR2 FQNEAQ (reference sequence). This CDR3 is 16 amino acids long. J gave up 1 base and V 1 base, and 4 bases lay outside the gene matches.

A few counts support this clone. The chain is built from TRBV7-2 and TRBJ2-5; D not certain. V dropped 5 bases and J dropped 7 bases, with 14 bases sitting between them. There are 13 residues in the CDR3. Looked up from germline, CDR1 is SGHTA and CDR2 is FQGNSA. CDR3 DNA: TGTGCCAGCAGCCCATTGAGGTCGGGGACCCAGTACTTC. It is translated as CASSPLRSGTQYF.

The chain uses TRBV5-1 and TRBJ2-1; 8 bases are a match to TRBD2. Trimming cost V 2 bases and J 10 bases; bases outside gene matches: 2. Germline CDR1 is SGHRS and CDR2 is YFSETQ. This CDR3 is 12 amino acids long. For the CDR3, the DNA is TGCGCCAGCAGCTTTCCGGGAGGGGAGCAGTTCTTC. Translating it yields CASSFPGGEQFF.

Details on this clone: Other DNA sequences from this sample encode an identical CDR3 as well. The chain couples TRBV30 to TRBJ1-5; maybe TRBD1 (6 bases). Trimming shortened V by 2 bases and J by 7 bases, and 12 bases separated the two germline ends. The CDR3 loop spans 13 amino acids. Germline loops: CDR1 GTSNPN, CDR2 SVGIG (reference sequence). CDR3 protein: CAWSTGNRQPQHF. In DNA, the CDR3 is TGTGCCTGGAGTACAGGGAATCGCCAGCCCCAGCATTTT.

This rearrangement joins TRBV2 to TRBJ2-2; 8 bases line up with TRBD2. The CDR3 extends over 15 amino acids. CDR1 SNHLY and CDR2 FYNNEI come from the germline V gene. After removal of 2 bases from V and 6 bases from J, the junction contained 5 bases not matched to a gene. CDR3 nucleotides: TGTGCCAGCAGTGAATGGGCGGGAGGATCCGGGGAGCTGTTTTTT. Amino acid sequence: CASSEWAGGSGELFF.

This chain links TRBV11-2 with TRBJ2-5; 7 nucleotides match TRBD2. J was trimmed by 5 bases and V by 1 base; bases with no gene match: 7. Germline CDR1 reads SGHAT; CDR2 reads FQNNGV. The CDR3 runs 15 residues. The CDR3 DNA is TGTGCCAGCAGCTTAGGGGAGGGCCGGCGGGAGACCCAGTACTTC. Translated, it gives CASSLGEGRRETQYF.

The genes are TRBV25-1 and TRBJ1-2, with 8 bases aligning to TRBD1. This CDR3 has 14 amino acids. The germline CDR1 and CDR2 sequences are MGHDK and SYGVNS. V trimming: 5 bases; J trimming: 5 bases; junction bases outside the gene matches: 7. The CDR3 DNA is TGTGCCAGCAGTTCTCGGACAGGGAATTATGGCTACACCTTC. Protein: CASSSRTGNYGYTF.

The chain uses TRBV28 and TRBJ2-3; possibly TRBD1 for D (7 bases). Germline CDR1 is MDHEN and CDR2 is SYDVKM. V was pared by 5 bases and J by 6 bases, with 15 bases between. This CDR3 comprises 14 residues. The CDR3, as DNA: TGTGCCAGCAGTCGGACAGGAGGGATCGATACGCAGTATTTT. Amino acid sequence: CASSRTGGIDTQYF.

This chain uses TRBV9 with TRBJ1-3; 8 positions agree with TRBD1. V shed 4 bases and J 4 bases; nucleotides not matched to a gene: 7. The CDR3 is made up of 15 amino acids. In germline, CDR1 is SGDLS, CDR2 YYNGEE. Here the CDR3 DNA reads TGTGCCAGCAGCCAACAGGGGGTAGCGGGAAACACCATATATTTT. Protein: CASSQQGVAGNTIYF.

The chain carries TRBV25-1 and TRBJ2-3, with 7 bases that match TRBD1. V shed 7 bases, J shed 4 bases, and the junction held 5 bases outside the gene matches. The CDR3 sequence is 13 residues long. Germline V gene sequence: CDR1 MGHDK, CDR2 SYGVNS. The CDR3: CASNDRVSDTQYF. The DNA of the CDR3 is TGTGCCAGCAACGACAGGGTGTCAGATACGCAGTATTTT.